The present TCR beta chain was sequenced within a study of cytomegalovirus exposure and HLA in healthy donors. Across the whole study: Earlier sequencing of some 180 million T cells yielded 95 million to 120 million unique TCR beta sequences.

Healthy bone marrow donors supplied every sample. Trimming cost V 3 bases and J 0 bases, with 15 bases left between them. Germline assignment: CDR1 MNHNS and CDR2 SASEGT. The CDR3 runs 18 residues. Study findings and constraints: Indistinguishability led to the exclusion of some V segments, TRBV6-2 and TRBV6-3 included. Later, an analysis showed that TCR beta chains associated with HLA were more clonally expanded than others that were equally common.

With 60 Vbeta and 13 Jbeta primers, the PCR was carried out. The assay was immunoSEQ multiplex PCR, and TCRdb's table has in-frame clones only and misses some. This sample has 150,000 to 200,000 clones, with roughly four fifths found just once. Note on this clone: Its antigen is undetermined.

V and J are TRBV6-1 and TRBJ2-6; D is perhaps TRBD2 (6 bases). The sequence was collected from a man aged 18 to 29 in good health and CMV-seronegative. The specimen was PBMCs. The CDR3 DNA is TGTGCCAGCAGTGATCGGGGGAAGACACACTCTGGGGCCAACGTCCTGACTTTC. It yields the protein CASSDRGKTHSGANVLTF.